One and the same sample provided the 27 T cell receptor beta chains below, sequenced in a study of blood T cells in healthy people across ages. A second about 6 to 12 cycle PCR used barcoded and J-beta primers. TCRdb independently ran MiXCR on the 5' RACE reads; one entry per CDR3 protein. This table has 650,000 to 1,000,000 distinct CDR3 sequences, under 40% appearing once. The source material was blood. The receptors come from a man younger than 35 in good health.

This clonotype was detected many times. The chain carries TRBV14 and TRBJ2-1; 11 bases align to TRBD2. The CDR3 totals 18 residues. Per germline, CDR1 SGHDN and CDR2 FVKESK. Unmatched junction bases numbered 9, after V lost 0 bases and J lost 5 bases. CDR3 residues: CASSQEAPGLAVNNEQFF. The CDR3 nucleotides read TGTGCCAGCAGCCAAGAAGCACCGGGACTAGCGGTCAACAATGAGCAGTTCTTC.

There are many counts of this clonotype. V usage is TRBV5-5 and J usage is TRBJ2-3; D gene uncertain. Trimming took 0 bases from V and 0 from J, leaving 8 bases between them. The CDR3 runs to 15 residues. CDR1 SGHKS and CDR2 YYEKEE come from the germline V gene (reference sequence). CDR3: CASSLDVTSTDTQYF. In DNA, the CDR3 is TGTGCCAGCAGCTTGGATGTCACTAGCACAGATACGCAGTATTTT. The entire variable domain, with the rest obtained from reference TRBV5-5 and TRBJ2-3, is as follows: DAGVTQSPTHLIKTRGQQVTLRCSPISGHKSVSWYQQVLGQGPQFIFQYYEKEERGRGNFPDRFSARQFPNYSSELNVNALLLGDSALYLCASSLDVTSTDTQYFGPGTRLTVL.

The V gene is TRBV7-8, the J gene TRBJ2-5; TRBD2 aligns across 7 bases. The CDR3 covers 16 residues. The junction had 7 bases not matched to a gene; V was cut back by 1 base and J by 2 bases. Germline V gene lookup returns CDR1 SGHVS and CDR2 FQNEAQ. The chain's CDR3 is CASSLEGWRGQETQYF. As DNA, the CDR3 is TGTGCCAGCAGCTTAGAAGGATGGCGGGGGCAAGAGACCCAGTACTTC.

This clonotype was found many times. J is TRBJ2-5 and V is TRBV20-1, with D possibly matching TRBD1 (5 bases). The ends were cut back, 3 bases at V and 3 bases at J, with 14 bases in the middle. This CDR3 has 14 amino acids. Per the germline V gene, CDR1 is DFQATT and CDR2 is SNEGSKA (reference sequence). In DNA, the CDR3 is TGCAGTGCTAGGCCGACAGCAGACGAAGAGACCCAGTACTTC. This translates into CSARPTADEETQYF.

This clonotype was picked up a small number of times. The chain links TRBV3-1 to TRBJ1-4, with TRBD1 identical over 8 bases. The junction had 3 bases not matched to a gene; V was cut back by 4 bases and J by 5 bases. Germline CDR1 reads LGHDT; CDR2 reads YNNKEL (reference sequence). The CDR3 runs to 14 residues. The CDR3 loop is CASSPDRANEKLFF. CDR3 DNA sequence: TGTGCCAGCAGCCCGGACAGGGCGAATGAAAAACTGTTTTTT.

The chain uses TRBV4-1 and TRBJ2-3; D call uncertain. Looked up from germline, CDR1 is MGHRA and CDR2 is YSYEKL. The V end lost 1 base, the J end lost 4 bases, and 12 bases lay between the germline ends. The CDR3 totals 15 residues. CDR3 nucleotide sequence: TGCGCCAGCAGCCAAGGAGATCTCCCGTCAGATACGCAGTATTTT. It specifies CASSQGDLPSDTQYF.

Many counts were recorded for this clonotype. V usage is TRBV10-3 and J usage is TRBJ2-3, with TRBD2 identical over 7 bases. The length of the CDR3 is 15 residues. V was pared by 0 bases and J by 4 bases, with 4 bases of the junction left unmatched. From germline, CDR1 is ENHRY and CDR2 SYGVKD. Here the CDR3 reads CAISESREGADTQYF. CDR3 DNA: TGTGCCATCAGTGAGTCGAGGGAGGGCGCAGATACGCAGTATTTT.

Comments on this clonotype: This may arise from a read error, as a much more abundant clone is one base away. This chain links TRBV29-1 with TRBJ2-7, with D perhaps matching TRBD2 (6 bases). The DNA end favors TRBJ2-5, so the J call may be wrong. The V gene's germline CDR1 is SQVTM and CDR2 ANQGSEA. The CDR3 contains 13 residues. The CDR3 protein is CSLAGLTQETQYF. The CDR3 nucleotides read TGCAGCCTGGCGGGACTGACCCAAGAGACCCAGTACTTC.

On this clonotype itself: This may arise from a read error, as a much more abundant clone is one base away. V is TRBV20-1 and J is TRBJ1-2; D gene unclear. The germline gives CDR1 DFQATT, CDR2 SNEGSKA (reference sequence). This CDR3 contains 16 residues. DNA of the CDR3: TGCAGTGCTGGAGATCTCTTATCCGCAGTGAACTATGGCTACACCTTC. As protein: CSAGDLLSAVNYGYTF.

This clonotype is a singleton in its sample. The chain has TRBV10-3 and TRBJ2-3; possible D gene TRBD2, 5 bases. Germline loops: CDR1 ENHRY, CDR2 SYGVKD. This CDR3 is built from 15 residues. Trimming pared 5 bases from V and 2 bases from J, leaving 14 bases between. CDR3 bases: TGTGCCATCAGTCCTGTTAGCGTAGCCACAGATACGCAGTATTTT. Translating it yields CAISPVSVATDTQYF.

The chain carries TRBV6-1 and TRBJ2-7; D is ambiguous. V was cut by 3 bases and J by 0 bases, with 12 bases left in between. Germline V gene lookup returns CDR1 MNHNS and CDR2 SASEGT. The CDR3 extends over 15 amino acids. The CDR3 region has the DNA TGTGCCAGCAGTGAGGAAGACTCTAGCTCCTACGAGCAGTACTTC. It codes for CASSEEDSSSYEQYF.

The chain combines TRBV18 with TRBJ1-5; 7 bases are shared with TRBD1. CDR3 length: 16 residues. The germline V gene has CDR1 KGHSH and CDR2 LQKENI. The J segment lost 3 bases and the V segment lost 2 bases, leaving 7 bases of the junction unmatched. CDR3 region: CASSPTTGWDNQPQHF. Written as DNA, the CDR3 is TGTGCCAGCTCACCAACGACAGGGTGGGACAATCAGCCCCAGCATTTT.

The chain joins TRBV11-2 to TRBJ2-1; 8 positions match TRBD1. The CDR3 is made up of 18 amino acids. V gave up 5 bases and J gave up 3 bases; unmatched junction bases: 15. Germline V gives CDR1 SGHAT, CDR2 FQNNGV. CDR3 nucleotides: TGTGCCAGCAGCCAAACTCCCCCGGGACAGGCCTTCTACAATGAGCAGTTCTTC. Translated, it gives CASSQTPPGQAFYNEQFF.

This clonotype was counted a few times. The chain has TRBV7-2 and TRBJ2-2, with D possibly being TRBD2 (5 bases). V was clipped by 5 bases and J by 8 bases, with 15 bases between them. This CDR3 is built from 14 residues. Looked up from germline, CDR1 is SGHTA and CDR2 is FQGNSA. The CDR3 DNA reads TGTGCCAGCAGCGGTCTCTCTCGGACTGGGGAGCTGTTTTTT. Amino acid sequence: CASSGLSRTGELFF.

The chain combines TRBV9 with TRBJ2-5; 7 nucleotides agree with TRBD1. The CDR3 contains 16 residues. In germline, CDR1 is SGDLS, CDR2 YYNGEE. Trimming removed 4 bases from V and 3 bases from J; junction bases left unmatched: 12. This CDR3 reads CASSPRDSSRKETQYF. The CDR3 bases are TGTGCCAGCAGCCCCCGGGACAGTTCCAGAAAAGAGACCCAGTACTTC.

The gene calls are TRBV7-8 and TRBJ2-7; no clear D gene. The V gene's germline CDR1 is SGHVS and CDR2 FQNEAQ. V gave up 2 bases and J gave up 5 bases, with 13 bases separating them. The CDR3 runs 14 residues. As DNA, the CDR3 is TGTGCCAGCAGCTTAAAGTCAGGTTTCAACGAGCAGTACTTC. Translation: CASSLKSGFNEQYF.

This CDR3 reads CSASPAGVRTSNMQYF. The CDR3 DNA reads TGCAGTGCTAGCCCCGCAGGCGTTAGGACCAGCAATATGCAGTATTTT. The rearrangement uses TRBV20-1 and TRBJ2-3; D ambiguous. Germline loops: CDR1 DFQATT, CDR2 SNEGSKA (reference sequence). The ends were cut back, 3 bases at V and 11 bases at J, with 27 bases in the middle. CDR3 length: 16 residues.

The chain is built from TRBV6-2 or TRBV6-3 and TRBJ1-6; 7 bases are a match to TRBD1. This CDR3 spans 18 amino acids. V lost 0 bases and J lost 0; bases outside the gene matches: 5. Germline CDR1 MNHEY, CDR2 SVGEGT. The DNA of the CDR3 is TGTGCCAGCAGTTACTCGGGGACAGAAAGCTCCTATAATTCACCCCTCCACTTT. Protein sequence: CASSYSGTESSYNSPLHF.

The V call is TRBV6-2 or TRBV6-3, the J call TRBJ1-2; 7 bases match TRBD1. CDR3 size: 16 residues. Germline CDR1 reads MNHEY; CDR2 reads SVGEGT. The V gene end was trimmed by 8 bases and the J gene end by 0 bases; junction bases not matched to a gene: 12. The CDR3 here is CASRTPTGAANYGYTF. The CDR3 bases are TGTGCCAGCCGAACACCCACAGGGGCCGCTAACTATGGCTACACCTTC.

This clonotype was seen a few times. The junction does not match germline at one end; this may be a read error. The rearrangement uses TRBV6-2 or TRBV6-3 and TRBJ2-3, with 11 bases fitting TRBD1. Germline-derived CDR1 and CDR2 are MNHEY and SVGEGT. CDR3 length equals 16 residues. CDR3 loop: CASSPTWTGGTGTQYF. Here the CDR3 DNA reads TGTGCCAGCAGCCCTACCTGGACAGGGGGCACAGGTACGCAGTATTTT.

To note about this clonotype: The DNA is left out, because the CDR3 cannot be placed on it with certainty; the CDR3 is given as TCRdb lists it. The V and J genes are TRBV27 and TRBJ2-1; the table's D call, TRBD1, was not checked against the DNA. The CDR3 has 16 residues if both end residues are counted. Per germline, CDR1 MNHEY and CDR2 SMNVEV (reference sequence). This chain's CDR3 is CASSFGPGQFYNEQYF.

The genes are TRBV6-6 and TRBJ2-1; the match to TRBD1 covers 9 bases. The V segment lost 5 bases and the J segment 10 bases; nucleotides outside the gene matches: 12. Germline V gene lookup returns CDR1 MNHNY and CDR2 SVGAGI (reference sequence). This CDR3 spans 15 amino acids. The CDR3 sequence is CASSETGGSGYEQFF. CDR3 nucleotides: TGTGCCAGCAGTGAGACAGGGGGTAGTGGGTACGAGCAGTTCTTC.

The rearrangement uses TRBV7-8 and TRBJ2-5; D perhaps matches TRBD2 (5 bases). CDR1 SGHVS and CDR2 FQNEAQ come from the germline V gene. This CDR3 region has 13 residues. Trimming left V 4 bases short and J 11 bases short, with 17 bases between. The CDR3 sequence: CASSSAPGVLQYF. CDR3 coding DNA: TGTGCCAGCAGCTCCGCCCCCGGGGTACTTCAGTACTTC.

The chain joins TRBV20-1 to TRBJ2-5; 9 positions agree with TRBD1. J gave up 5 bases and V 1 base, and 8 bases lay outside the gene matches. The germline V gene encodes CDR1 DFQATT and CDR2 SNEGSKA (reference sequence). The CDR3 extends over 15 amino acids. The DNA of the CDR3 is TGCAGTGCTAGAGGTACCGGGACAGGGTTTGAGACCCAGTACTTC. Amino acids: CSARGTGTGFETQYF.

At least ten counts were recorded for this clonotype. The genes are TRBV12-3 or TRBV12-4 and TRBJ2-1, with 9 positions matching TRBD1. V shed 1 base and J 6 bases; nucleotides not matched to a gene: 4. This CDR3 has 15 residues. CDR3 nucleotide sequence: TGTGCCAGCAGTTTAGGGACAGGGGTTCTCAATGAGCAGTTCTTC. Encoded protein: CASSLGTGVLNEQFF.

V and J are TRBV4-3 and TRBJ1-4; D is ambiguous. Looked up from germline, CDR1 is LGHNA and CDR2 is YSLEER. V lost 5 bases, J lost 5 bases, and 9 bases lay in between. This CDR3 region has 13 residues. The CDR3 reads CASSRVLNEKLFF. The CDR3 coding sequence is TGCGCCAGCAGCAGGGTTTTAAATGAAAAACTGTTTTTT.

The CDR3 nucleotides are TGCGCCAGCAGCCAAGATTGGGCGGGAATGGTGGCCAATTCACCCCTCCACTTT. Its protein product is CASSQDWAGMVANSPLHF. The rearrangement links TRBV4-1 to TRBJ1-6; D gene ambiguous. CDR3 length: 18 amino acids. The germline V gene has CDR1 MGHRA and CDR2 YSYEKL. Trimming shortened V by 0 bases and J by 7 bases, and 19 bases separated the two germline ends.